The sequence of this T cell receptor (beta chain) was determined in a study of response to subunit inactivated influenza vaccine. General observations from the study: Every seasonal influenza vaccination brings in few new T cells, the authors suggested.

Germline V gene data show CDR1 as SNHLY and CDR2 as FYNNEI. V lost 7 bases, J lost 5 bases, and 11 bases lay in between. CDR3 length: 12 amino acids. This clonotype was detected a few times. The antigen remains unidentified. One entry per CDR3 protein results from TCRdb running MiXCR on the RT-PCR reads. This sample has 300,000 to 350,000 distinct CDR3 sequences; 22% occur once, and the top ten carry approximately 10%. This TCR derives from a man aged 50 to 75 who received an inactivated influenza vaccine. This sequence joins TRBV2 and TRBJ1-1, with D hard to call. The material sequenced was PBMCs from blood, taken 21 months after vaccination. This CDR3 is CASTGEWTEAFF. The DNA of the CDR3 is TGTGCCAGCACAGGAGAATGGACTGAAGCTTTCTTT. Together with reference TRBV2 and TRBJ1-1, the CDR3 gives the full variable domain: EPEVTQTPSHQVTQMGQEVILRCVPISNHLYFYWYRQILGQKVEFLVSFYNNEISEKSEIFDDQFSVERPDGSNFTLKIRSTKLEDSAMYFCASTGEWTEAFFGQGTRLTVV.